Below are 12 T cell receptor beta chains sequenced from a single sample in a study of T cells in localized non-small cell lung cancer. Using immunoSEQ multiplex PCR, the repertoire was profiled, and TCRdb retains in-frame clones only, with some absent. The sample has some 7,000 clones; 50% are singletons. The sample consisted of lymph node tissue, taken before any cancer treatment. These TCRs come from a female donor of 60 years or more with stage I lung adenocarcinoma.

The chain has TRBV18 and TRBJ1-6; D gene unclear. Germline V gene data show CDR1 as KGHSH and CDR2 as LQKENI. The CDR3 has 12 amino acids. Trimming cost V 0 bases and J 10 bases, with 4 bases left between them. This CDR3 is CASSPPNSPLHF. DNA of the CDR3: TGTGCCAGCTCACCACCGAACTCACCCCTCCACTTT.

The DNA for the CDR3 is TGCGCCAGCAGCCAAGGGGCCGAGAACGAGTACTTC. Translating gives CASSQGAENEYF. The chain couples TRBV1 to TRBJ2-7; the table's D call, TRBD1, was not checked against the DNA. TRBV1 is a listed pseudogene. This CDR3 has 12 amino acids.

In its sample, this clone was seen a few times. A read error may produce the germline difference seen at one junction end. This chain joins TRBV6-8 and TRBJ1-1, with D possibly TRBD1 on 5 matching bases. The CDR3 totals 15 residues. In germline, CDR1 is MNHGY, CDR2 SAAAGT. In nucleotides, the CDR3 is TGTGCCAGCAGTGACTCGTGGGGGAGCAACACTGAAGCTTTCTTT. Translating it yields CASSDSWGSNTEAFF.

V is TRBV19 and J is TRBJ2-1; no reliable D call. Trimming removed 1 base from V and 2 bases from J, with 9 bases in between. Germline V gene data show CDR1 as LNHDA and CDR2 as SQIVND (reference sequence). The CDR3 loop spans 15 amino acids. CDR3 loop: CASSIVAGPYNEQFF. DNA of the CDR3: TGTGCCAGTAGTATAGTGGCAGGTCCCTACAATGAGCAGTTCTTC.

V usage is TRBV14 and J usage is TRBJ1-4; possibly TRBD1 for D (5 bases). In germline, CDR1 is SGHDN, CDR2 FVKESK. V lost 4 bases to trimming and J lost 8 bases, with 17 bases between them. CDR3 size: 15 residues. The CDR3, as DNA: TGTGCCAGCAGCCGAACGGACACCGGGATGGAAAAACTGTTTTTT. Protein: CASSRTDTGMEKLFF.

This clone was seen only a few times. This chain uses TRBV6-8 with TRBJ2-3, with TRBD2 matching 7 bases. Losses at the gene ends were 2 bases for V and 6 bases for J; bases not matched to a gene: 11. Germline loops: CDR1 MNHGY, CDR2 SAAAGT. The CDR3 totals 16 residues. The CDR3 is CASSYASSGVRDTQYF. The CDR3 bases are TGTGCCAGCAGTTACGCTTCTAGCGGAGTCCGGGATACGCAGTATTTT.

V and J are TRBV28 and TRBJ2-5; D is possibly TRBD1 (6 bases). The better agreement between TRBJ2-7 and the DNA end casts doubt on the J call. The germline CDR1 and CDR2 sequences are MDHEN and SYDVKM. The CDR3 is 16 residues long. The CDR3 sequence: CASSPRDKRSPYEQYF. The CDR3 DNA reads TGTGCCAGCAGTCCCCGGGACAAACGATCCCCCTACGAGCAGTACTTC.

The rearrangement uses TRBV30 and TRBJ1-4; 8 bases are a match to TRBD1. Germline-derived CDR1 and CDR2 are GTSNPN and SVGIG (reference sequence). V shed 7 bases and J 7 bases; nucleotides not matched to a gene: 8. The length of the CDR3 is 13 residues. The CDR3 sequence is CASLDRGSEKLFF. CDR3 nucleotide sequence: TGTGCCTCCCTCGACAGGGGAAGTGAAAAACTGTTTTTT.

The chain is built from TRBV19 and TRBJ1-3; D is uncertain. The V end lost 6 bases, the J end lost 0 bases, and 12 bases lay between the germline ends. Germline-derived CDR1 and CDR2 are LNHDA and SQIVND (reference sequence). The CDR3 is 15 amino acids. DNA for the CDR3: TGTGCCAGTAGATCACAGCCCGTCTCTGGAAACACCATATATTTT. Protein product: CASRSQPVSGNTIYF. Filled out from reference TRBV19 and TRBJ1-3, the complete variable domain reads DGGITQSPKYLFRKEGQNVTLSCEQNLNHDAMYWYRQDPGQGLRLIYYSQIVNDFQKGDIAEGYSVSREKKESFPLTVTSAQKNPTAFYLCASRSQPVSGNTIYFGEGSWLTVV.

The CDR3 is CASSRRGAGGKLFF. The CDR3 DNA sequence: TGTGCCAGCAGCCGCCGGGGGGCCGGAGGAAAACTGTTTTTT. V usage is TRBV9 and J usage is TRBJ1-4; D possibly corresponds to TRBD1 (6 bases). Trimming stripped 4 bases from V and 10 bases from J, with 17 bases between. This CDR3 comprises 14 residues. The germline V gene has CDR1 SGDLS and CDR2 YYNGEE.

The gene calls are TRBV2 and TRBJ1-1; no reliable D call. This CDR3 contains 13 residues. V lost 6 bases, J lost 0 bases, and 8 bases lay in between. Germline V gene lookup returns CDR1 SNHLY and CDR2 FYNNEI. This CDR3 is CASSNLMNTEAFF. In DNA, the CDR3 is TGTGCCAGCAGCAACTTAATGAACACTGAAGCTTTCTTT.

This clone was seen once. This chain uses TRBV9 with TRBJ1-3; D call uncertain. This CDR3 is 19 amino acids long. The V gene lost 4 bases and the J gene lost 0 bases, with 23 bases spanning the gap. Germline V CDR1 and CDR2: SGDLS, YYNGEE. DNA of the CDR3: TGTGCCAGCAGCCCCATCCTCGACATCCCAACCAACTCTGGAAACACCATATATTTT. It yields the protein CASSPILDIPTNSGNTIYF. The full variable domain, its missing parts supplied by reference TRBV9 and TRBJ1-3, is DSGVTQTPKHLITATGQRVTLRCSPRSGDLSVYWYQQSLDQGLQFLIQYYNGEERAKGNILERFSAQQFPDLHSELNLSSLELGDSALYFCASSPILDIPTNSGNTIYFGEGSWLTVV.